The 26 T cell receptor beta chains reported below all come from one sample, sequenced in a study of cytomegalovirus exposure and HLA in healthy donors. PCR involved 60 Vbeta and 13 Jbeta primers. Profiled with immunoSEQ multiplex PCR; TCRdb holds only in-frame clones, not every one. The sample has under 200,000 clones. Sequencing input: PBMCs. The receptor set was obtained from a young man in good health and CMV-seronegative.

The genes are TRBV2 and TRBJ1-2; a possible D gene is TRBD1 (6 bases). V was pared by 8 bases and J by 2 bases, with 12 bases between. CDR1 and CDR2 (germline): SNHLY, FYNNEI. The CDR3 has 13 residues. In nucleotides, the CDR3 is TGTGCCAGCGGGGGCGGAAGAAACTATGGCTACACCTTC. Residues: CASGGGRNYGYTF.

The chain is built from TRBV27 and TRBJ1-1; no definite D call. The CDR3 has 13 amino acids. V was trimmed by 5 bases and J by 10 bases, leaving 17 bases between them. Germline-derived CDR1 and CDR2 are MNHEY and SMNVEV (reference sequence). CDR3 nucleotides: TGTGCCAGCAGTGGTCTCGGGGTGCTGGGAGCTTTCTTT. Protein sequence: CASSGLGVLGAFF.

As concerns this clone: The identical CDR3 is also encoded by other nucleotide sequences in the sample. J is TRBJ1-1 and V is TRBV13; D not resolved. Germline lookup yields CDR1 PRHDT and CDR2 FYEKMQ (reference sequence). The V gene lost 4 bases and the J gene lost 3 bases, with 3 bases spanning the gap. This CDR3 is built from 11 residues. The CDR3: CASSSYTEAFF. In DNA form, the CDR3 reads TGTGCCAGCAGCTCGTACACTGAAGCTTTCTTT. Variable domain in full (rest from reference TRBV13 and TRBJ1-1): AAGVIQSPRHLIKEKRETATLKCYPIPRHDTVYWYQQGPGQDPQFLISFYEKMQSDKGSIPDRFSAQQFSDYHSELNMSSLELGDSALYFCASSSYTEAFFGQGTRLTVV.

This rearrangement joins TRBV5-1 to TRBJ2-7, with TRBD2 matching over 8 bases. Germline lookup yields CDR1 SGHRS and CDR2 YFSETQ. V was pared by 9 bases and J by 0 bases, with 11 bases of the junction left unmatched. This CDR3 is built from 15 residues. CDR3 in DNA: TGCGCCACCTCATTTGGACTAGCCCACTCCTACGAGCAGTACTTC. Translation gives CATSFGLAHSYEQYF. Using reference TRBV5-1 and TRBJ2-7 for the parts outside the CDR3, the full variable domain is KAGVTQTPRYLIKTRGQQVTLSCSPISGHRSVSWYQQTPGQGLQFLFEYFSETQRNKGNFPGRFSGRQFSNSRSEMNVSTLELGDSALYLCATSFGLAHSYEQYFGPGTRLTVT.

This sequence joins TRBV6-5 and TRBJ2-1; 8 bases agree with TRBD1. The CDR3 spans 13 residues. CDR1 is MNHEY, CDR2 SVGAGI, per germline. Trimming at V came to 1 base and at J to 7 bases, leaving 0 bases not matched to a gene. The DNA of the CDR3 is TGTGCCAGCAGTTACTGGACAGGGAATGAGCAGTTCTTC. Translated, it gives CASSYWTGNEQFF.

This chain links TRBV2 with TRBJ1-2; D gene unclear. Germline CDR1 is SNHLY and CDR2 is FYNNEI. Deletions cut 5 bases from V and 5 bases from J, with 15 bases between. This CDR3 spans 14 amino acids. The CDR3 is CASSLREILYGYTF. The DNA of the CDR3 is TGTGCCAGCAGTCTCCGGGAAATACTTTATGGCTACACCTTC.

The chain has TRBV5-1 and TRBJ2-3; the match to TRBD2 covers 7 bases. Germline V gives CDR1 SGHRS, CDR2 YFSETQ. The V gene end was trimmed by 4 bases and the J gene end by 3 bases; junction bases not matched to a gene: 5. CDR3 size: 14 residues. This CDR3 reads CASSPPGGTDTQYF. DNA for the CDR3: TGCGCCAGCAGCCCGCCCGGGGGGACAGATACGCAGTATTTT.

CDR3 in DNA: TGTGCCAGCAGCTTACAGGGCTTGGAAGAAAAACTGTTTTTT. Protein: CASSLQGLEEKLFF. V usage is TRBV7-9 and J usage is TRBJ1-4; a possible D gene is TRBD1 (5 bases). Germline V gene data show CDR1 as SEHNR and CDR2 as FQNEAQ (reference sequence). V lost 2 bases, J lost 8 bases, and 12 bases lay in between. CDR3 size: 14 residues.

This chain joins TRBV6-1 and TRBJ2-7, with 7 positions matching TRBD1. From germline, CDR1 is MNHNS and CDR2 SASEGT. V lost 7 bases, J lost 0 bases, and 6 bases stayed unmatched. This CDR3 has 14 amino acids. CDR3 sequence reads: CASNPDRVSYEQYF. DNA of the CDR3: TGTGCCAGCAATCCCGACAGGGTCTCCTACGAGCAGTACTTC.

The chain recombines TRBV19 with TRBJ1-4, with a possible D match to TRBD1 (6 bases). Germline CDR1 reads LNHDA; CDR2 reads SQIVND (reference sequence). This CDR3 is 13 amino acids long. V was pared by 6 bases and J by 5 bases, with 10 bases between. For the CDR3, the DNA is TGTGCCAGTAGCGGCCAGGGGAATGAAAAACTGTTTTTT. It codes for CASSGQGNEKLFF.

The chain couples TRBV7-2 to TRBJ2-5, with TRBD2 matching 10 bases. V dropped 0 bases and J dropped 1; count of bases not matched to a gene: 11. The CDR3 runs 19 residues. CDR1 and CDR2 (germline): SGHTA, FQGNSA. CDR3 sequence reads: CASSLALASGGPLQETQYF. The CDR3 DNA reads TGTGCCAGCAGCTTAGCGCTCGCTAGCGGGGGACCCCTCCAAGAGACCCAGTACTTC.

The chain has TRBV5-1 and TRBJ1-1; maybe TRBD1 (6 bases). CDR1 is SGHRS, CDR2 YFSETQ, per germline. This CDR3 is built from 14 residues. The V end lost 5 bases, the J end lost 1 base, and 12 bases lay between the germline ends. This chain's CDR3 is CASRTGHSNTEAFF. The CDR3 DNA sequence: TGCGCCAGCAGAACGGGACACTCGAACACTGAAGCTTTCTTT.

The chain combines TRBV5-6 with TRBJ2-7; 9 positions agree with TRBD1. V shed 4 bases, J shed 3 bases, and the junction held 2 bases outside the gene matches. This CDR3 has 13 amino acids. Germline CDR1 reads SGHDT; CDR2 reads YYEEEE. DNA for the CDR3: TGTGCCAGCAGCGCGACAGGGGGCTACGAGCAGTACTTC. Amino acids: CASSATGGYEQYF.

This chain joins TRBV15 and TRBJ2-5, with 7 bases that match TRBD1. TRBJ2-7 explains the end of the DNA better; the J call may be wrong. CDR3 length equals 13 residues. The germline CDR1 and CDR2 sequences are LNHNV and YYDKDF (reference sequence). CDR3 sequence: CATSLNSGGEQYF. DNA for the CDR3: TGTGCCACCAGCCTAAACTCAGGGGGCGAGCAGTACTTC.

The chain joins TRBV18 to TRBJ2-7, with 12 bases aligning to TRBD1. Germline trimming cut 0 bases from V and 7 bases from J; bases unmatched to any gene: 4. Germline V gene data show CDR1 as KGHSH and CDR2 as LQKENI. There are 15 residues in the CDR3. For the CDR3, the DNA is TGTGCCAGCTCACCACCGGGACAGGGGGCGAAAGAGCAGTACTTC. Amino acid sequence: CASSPPGQGAKEQYF. Looking up the rest from reference TRBV18 and TRBJ2-7 gives the full variable domain: NAGVMQNPRHLVRRRGQEARLRCSPMKGHSHVYWYRQLPEEGLKFMVYLQKENIIDESGMPKERFSAEFPKEGPSILRIQQVVRGDSAAYFCASSPPGQGAKEQYFGPGTRLTVT.

The chain combines TRBV6-5 with TRBJ2-7; TRBD1 agrees at 8 bases. Per the germline V gene, CDR1 is MNHEY and CDR2 is SVGAGI. The CDR3 loop spans 15 amino acids. J lost 1 base, V lost 6 bases, and 8 bases had no gene match. CDR3 residues: CASRPTGVGSYEQYF. CDR3 DNA sequence: TGTGCCAGCAGGCCGACAGGGGTAGGTTCCTACGAGCAGTACTTC.

The J gene is TRBJ2-3, the V gene TRBV10-3; TRBD2 matches at 8 bases. The J segment lost 0 bases and the V segment lost 0 bases, leaving 2 bases of the junction unmatched. Germline V gene sequence: CDR1 ENHRY, CDR2 SYGVKD. The CDR3 has 16 amino acids. CDR3 nucleotide sequence: TGTGCCATCAGTGAGTCGCGCGGGGGGAGCACAGATACGCAGTATTTT. Translating gives CAISESRGGSTDTQYF.

This chain uses TRBV25-1 with TRBJ2-7, with TRBD1 as a possible D gene (5 bases). Per the germline V gene, CDR1 is MGHDK and CDR2 is SYGVNS. V was trimmed by 5 bases and J by 5 bases, leaving 13 bases between them. CDR3 length: 13 amino acids. CDR3 sequence: CASSPQGSHEQYF. For the CDR3, the DNA is TGTGCCAGCAGTCCCCAGGGTTCCCACGAGCAGTACTTC.

The V and J genes are TRBV6-5 and TRBJ1-2, with 9 bases fitting TRBD1. V lost 5 bases, J lost 7 bases, and 8 bases stayed unmatched. This CDR3 region has 14 residues. Per germline, CDR1 MNHEY and CDR2 SVGAGI. The CDR3 DNA is TGTGCCAGCAGTGCCACAGGGGGCCTTACTGGCTACACCTTC. Residues: CASSATGGLTGYTF.

This sequence joins TRBV2 and TRBJ2-7; 10 bases match TRBD2. This CDR3 is 14 amino acids long. V shed 8 bases, J shed 2 bases, and the junction held 6 bases outside the gene matches. Germline-derived CDR1 and CDR2 are SNHLY and FYNNEI. The CDR3 nucleotides read TGTGCCAGCGGAAGACTAGCGGGTACCTACGAGCAGTACTTC. The encoded protein is CASGRLAGTYEQYF. Full variable domain (missing parts from reference TRBV2 and TRBJ2-7): EPEVTQTPSHQVTQMGQEVILRCVPISNHLYFYWYRQILGQKVEFLVSFYNNEISEKSEIFDDQFSVERPDGSNFTLKIRSTKLEDSAMYFCASGRLAGTYEQYFGPGTRLTVT.

V is TRBV30 and J is TRBJ1-1; 7 bases are shared with TRBD1. CDR3 size: 13 residues. J lost 4 bases, V lost 5 bases, and 7 bases had no gene match. CDR1 and CDR2 from the germline V gene are GTSNPN and SVGIG (reference sequence). The CDR3 sequence: CAWEGAGTTEAFF. CDR3 sequence (DNA): TGTGCCTGGGAGGGGGCTGGGACCACTGAAGCTTTCTTT.

As regards this clone: Other DNA sequences in the same sample also yield this CDR3. V usage is TRBV27 and J usage is TRBJ2-7, with no clear D. The V end lost 7 bases, the J end lost 0 bases, and 22 bases lay between the germline ends. Germline V gene sequence: CDR1 MNHEY, CDR2 SMNVEV (reference sequence). This CDR3 has 17 amino acids. This CDR3 is CASTPGSHQGSSYEQYF. CDR3 DNA sequence: TGTGCCAGCACCCCCGGGTCCCACCAAGGATCCTCCTACGAGCAGTACTTC.

The rearrangement links TRBV5-1 to TRBJ2-5; perhaps TRBD2 as D (5 bases). V was cut by 4 bases and J by 1 base, with 14 bases left in between. The CDR3 consists of 15 residues. Germline CDR1 is SGHRS and CDR2 is YFSETQ. The CDR3 loop reads CASSEQPGSQETQYF. DNA for the CDR3: TGCGCCAGCAGCGAACAGCCGGGAAGCCAAGAGACCCAGTACTTC.

The chain is built from TRBV6-5 and TRBJ2-2; D is unresolved. The V end lost 0 bases, the J end lost 8 bases, and 13 bases lay between the germline ends. This CDR3 spans 15 amino acids. Germline V gene sequence: CDR1 MNHEY, CDR2 SVGAGI. CDR3 coding DNA: TGTGCCAGCAGTTACTCGACCGAATACGGGGGGGAGCTGTTTTTT. Encoded protein: CASSYSTEYGGELFF.

The chain links TRBV28 to TRBJ1-3; D gene ambiguous. Trimming cost V 4 bases and J 2 bases, with 12 bases left between them. The CDR3 loop spans 15 amino acids. Germline assignment: CDR1 MDHEN and CDR2 SYDVKM. The CDR3, as DNA: TGTGCCAGCAGTTCCCCCGGGTCTGCTGGAAACACCATATATTTT. Translation: CASSSPGSAGNTIYF.

The chain recombines TRBV7-9 with TRBJ1-6, with D hard to call. Trimming stripped 2 bases from V and 8 bases from J, with 7 bases between. The germline V gene has CDR1 SEHNR and CDR2 FQNEAQ (reference sequence). There are 13 residues in the CDR3. The CDR3 protein is CASSLQEDSPLHF. The DNA of the CDR3 is TGTGCCAGCAGCTTACAGGAGGATTCACCCCTCCACTTT.